The 27 T cell receptor beta chains below come from one sample, sequenced in a study of blood T cell repertoires in COVID-19. Repertoires were generated with immunoSEQ multiplex PCR, while TCRdb's copy carries only in-frame clones and drops some. The data hold 150,000 to 200,000 clones, with 85% to 90% observed a single time. Sequencing was done on a sample of PBMCs or T cells enriched from blood (not recorded which). The receptors were sampled from a man aged 40-50 years who had recovered from COVID-19.

Notes on this clone: A read error may produce the germline difference seen at one junction end. The genes are TRBV29-1 and TRBJ1-2; D may be TRBD1 (6 bases). This CDR3 has 14 amino acids. The germline V gene has CDR1 SQVTM and CDR2 ANQGSEA. CDR3 DNA: TGCAGCGTGGGGACGACAGGCCCTAATTATGGCTACACCTTC. Residues: CSVGTTGPNYGYTF.

J is TRBJ2-7 and V is TRBV28; possible D gene TRBD1, 6 bases. CDR1 and CDR2 from the germline V gene are MDHEN and SYDVKM. The length of the CDR3 is 12 residues. The V and J ends lost 6 bases and 4 bases respectively, with 10 bases between them. CDR3 DNA sequence: TGTGCCAGCAGCTGGGACATGTACGAGCAGTACTTC. Translation: CASSWDMYEQYF.

The chain uses TRBV12-5 and TRBJ2-7, with a possible D match to TRBD2 (6 bases). V lost 0 bases and J lost 6, with 18 bases in between. The germline CDR1 and CDR2 sequences are LGHNT and FRNRAP. The CDR3 extends over 16 amino acids. CDR3 region: CASGLVLGGEVGEQYF. CDR3 bases: TGTGCTAGTGGTTTGGTACTAGGAGGGGAGGTGGGCGAGCAGTACTTC.

The rearrangement links TRBV19 to TRBJ2-3; D gene ambiguous. CDR3 length: 12 residues. V lost 4 bases and J 5 bases, leaving 7 bases between the germline ends. Per the germline V gene, CDR1 is LNHDA and CDR2 is SQIVND (reference sequence). The CDR3 nucleotides are TGTGCCAGTAGTAGGCTGCAAGATACGCAGTATTTT. Its protein is CASSRLQDTQYF.

J is TRBJ1-3 and V is TRBV18, with TRBD1 identical over 7 bases. CDR3 length: 15 residues. V dropped 0 bases and J dropped 3; count of bases not matched to a gene: 2. Germline-derived CDR1 and CDR2 are KGHSH and LQKENI. The CDR3 is CASSPPRDSGNTIYF. The CDR3 region has the DNA TGTGCCAGCTCACCACCTCGGGACAGTGGAAACACCATATATTTT.

The rearrangement uses TRBV6-4 and TRBJ1-2, with no clear D. V shed 4 bases and J shed 8 bases, with 11 bases lying between them. The CDR3 sequence is 12 residues long. From germline, CDR1 is MRHNA and CDR2 SNTAGT. Written as DNA, the CDR3 is TGTGCCAGCAGTGGCCCCGGTGTAGGCTACACCTTC. This codes for CASSGPGVGYTF.

The J gene is TRBJ1-3, the V gene TRBV27, with 10 bases that match TRBD1. Per germline, CDR1 MNHEY and CDR2 SMNVEV (reference sequence). The CDR3 runs 16 residues. The ends lost 6 bases at V and 2 bases at J; junction bases unmatched: 7. CDR3 nucleotide sequence: TGTGCCAGCAGACCCACCGGGACAGGGGCTGGAAACACCATATATTTT. Its translation: CASRPTGTGAGNTIYF.

The chain joins TRBV5-1 to TRBJ2-1; 11 nucleotides match TRBD2. J was trimmed by 6 bases and V by 4 bases; bases with no gene match: 3. CDR3 length: 14 amino acids. Germline CDR1 SGHRS, CDR2 YFSETQ. CDR3 nucleotides: TGCGCCAGCAGCCCCGGGACTAGCGGCAATGAGCAGTTCTTC. This encodes CASSPGTSGNEQFF. The variable domain in full, completed from reference TRBV5-1 and TRBJ2-1, reads KAGVTQTPRYLIKTRGQQVTLSCSPISGHRSVSWYQQTPGQGLQFLFEYFSETQRNKGNFPGRFSGRQFSNSRSEMNVSTLELGDSALYLCASSPGTSGNEQFFGPGTRLTVL.

The rearrangement links TRBV2 to TRBJ2-2; the D gene is possibly TRBD1 (6 bases). This CDR3 is 15 amino acids long. Germline V gene data show CDR1 as SNHLY and CDR2 as FYNNEI. Trimming cost V 7 bases and J 1 base, with 13 bases left between them. Written as DNA, the CDR3 is TGTGCCAGCACGAGGGGGACAATGAACACCGGGGAGCTGTTTTTT. Translating it yields CASTRGTMNTGELFF.

V and J are TRBV28 and TRBJ1-2; perhaps TRBD1 as D (5 bases). CDR3 size: 14 residues. V was shortened by 5 bases and J by 8 bases, with 18 bases between the two germline ends. CDR1 MDHEN and CDR2 SYDVKM come from the germline V gene. The chain's CDR3 is CASSNPRTNRGYTF. The CDR3 DNA is TGTGCCAGCAGTAACCCTAGGACTAACAGGGGCTACACCTTC.

CDR3 sequence (DNA): TGCAGCGTTATTACTAGCGGAGAGACCCAGTACTTC. Encoded protein: CSVITSGETQYF. The gene calls are TRBV29-1 and TRBJ2-5; 8 nucleotides line up with TRBD2. The germline gives CDR1 SQVTM, CDR2 ANQGSEA. CDR3 length: 12 residues. V shed 5 bases and J 4 bases; nucleotides not matched to a gene: 3.

The chain recombines TRBV3-1 (or the pseudogene TRBV3-2) with TRBJ2-3, with D possibly being TRBD2 (5 bases). Trimming shortened V by 1 base and J by 5 bases, and 10 bases separated the two germline ends. CDR1 is LGHDT, CDR2 YNNKEL, per germline (reference sequence). The CDR3 runs to 14 residues. CDR3 coding DNA: TGTGCCAGCAGCCAAGGGGTTGGAGGAGATACGCAGTATTTT. The encoded protein is CASSQGVGGDTQYF.

V and J are TRBV19 and TRBJ2-1; D uncertain. The CDR3 runs 12 residues. The germline V gene encodes CDR1 LNHDA and CDR2 SQIVND (reference sequence). Trimming stripped 3 bases from V and 4 bases from J, with 4 bases between. Here the CDR3 reads CASSMRYNEQFF. CDR3 DNA sequence: TGTGCCAGTAGTATGCGGTACAATGAGCAGTTCTTC.

Here the CDR3 reads CASSLESGDSEQYF. Here the CDR3 DNA reads TGCGCCAGCAGTCTGGAGTCCGGGGACTCCGAGCAGTACTTC. The chain is built from TRBV5-1 and TRBJ2-7; D may be TRBD2 (6 bases). This CDR3 comprises 14 residues. Trimming took off 5 bases at V and 6 bases at J, with 18 bases between the two ends. Germline V gene lookup returns CDR1 SGHRS and CDR2 YFSETQ.

The chain couples TRBV27 to TRBJ1-1; 7 nucleotides match TRBD1. This CDR3 is built from 16 residues. Germline V gene data show CDR1 as MNHEY and CDR2 as SMNVEV (reference sequence). The V gene end was trimmed by 6 bases and the J gene end by 4 bases; junction bases not matched to a gene: 14. CDR3 nucleotide sequence: TGTGCCAGCAGGGCTAACAGGGGAATGGGGAGCACTGAAGCTTTCTTT. It encodes CASRANRGMGSTEAFF.

The chain employs TRBV5-5 and TRBJ1-5; D gene ambiguous. The CDR3 spans 15 residues. Germline V gives CDR1 SGHKS, CDR2 YYEKEE (reference sequence). Trimming removed 4 bases from V and 0 bases from J, with 11 bases in between. The CDR3 DNA sequence: TGTGCCAGCAGCGCGACGGGAAGTAGCAATCAGCCCCAGCATTTT. Translated: CASSATGSSNQPQHF.

The chain couples TRBV6-5 to TRBJ2-7, with TRBD2 matching over 10 bases. The CDR3 runs to 15 residues. V was pared by 0 bases and J by 4 bases, with 3 bases of the junction left unmatched. CDR1 is MNHEY, CDR2 SVGAGI, per germline. Here the CDR3 reads CASSYSGLAHYEQYF. Here the CDR3 DNA reads TGTGCCAGCAGTTACTCGGGACTAGCGCATTACGAGCAGTACTTC.

The chain carries TRBV2 and TRBJ1-1; 10 nucleotides agree with TRBD1. This CDR3 has 14 amino acids. J was trimmed by 5 bases and V by 7 bases; bases with no gene match: 7. The germline V gene encodes CDR1 SNHLY and CDR2 FYNNEI. The CDR3 here is CASNPGQGKTEAFF. The CDR3 region has the DNA TGTGCCAGCAATCCGGGACAGGGGAAGACTGAAGCTTTCTTT.

This clone was detected ten times or more. This chain links TRBV4-1 with TRBJ2-7; 10 nucleotides agree with TRBD1. Germline CDR1 MGHRA, CDR2 YSYEKL. The CDR3 runs to 16 residues. Trimming cost V 0 bases and J 5 bases; bases outside gene matches: 7. The CDR3 nucleotides are TGCGCCAGCAGCCAAGATGGGGGACAGGGGACTGACGAGCAGTACTTC. This codes for CASSQDGGQGTDEQYF.

V is TRBV5-8 and J is TRBJ1-1; 8 bases fit TRBD1. V trimming: 0 bases; J trimming: 4 bases; junction bases outside the gene matches: 5. The CDR3 is made up of 15 amino acids. Germline CDR1 SGHTS, CDR2 YDEGEE. CDR3 DNA: TGTGCCAGCAGCTTGGGCAGGGGGCTTATCACTGAAGCTTTCTTT. Amino acid sequence: CASSLGRGLITEAFF.

The V call is TRBV19, the J call TRBJ2-7; 8 positions match TRBD1. With V trimmed by 3 bases and J by 4 bases, 5 bases remained unmatched. From germline, CDR1 is LNHDA and CDR2 SQIVND (reference sequence). The CDR3 is made up of 14 amino acids. Here the CDR3 reads CASSISGGWYEQYF. Written as DNA, the CDR3 is TGTGCCAGTAGTATTTCAGGGGGCTGGTACGAGCAGTACTTC.

This chain connects TRBV6-5 to TRBJ1-2, with D possibly being TRBD1 (6 bases). Germline loops: CDR1 MNHEY, CDR2 SVGAGI. The V end was cut by 5 bases, the J end by 1 base, with 14 bases between. The CDR3 loop spans 15 amino acids. The CDR3 protein is CASSPSGQINYGYTF. The CDR3 coding sequence is TGTGCCAGCAGTCCTTCCGGACAGATTAACTATGGCTACACCTTC.

The rearrangement uses TRBV11-2 and TRBJ2-3, with 7 bases aligning to TRBD2. There are 16 residues in the CDR3. Germline V CDR1 and CDR2: SGHAT, FQNNGV. V was clipped by 4 bases and J by 0 bases; unmatched bases: 7. CDR3 amino acids: CASSSQPGLSTDTQYF. CDR3 bases: TGTGCCAGCAGCTCCCAACCGGGACTAAGCACAGATACGCAGTATTTT.

This chain's CDR3 is CASSHRGVGGYGYTF. The CDR3 nucleotides are TGTGCCAGCAGCCACAGGGGAGTGGGGGGCTATGGCTACACCTTC. This chain links TRBV28 with TRBJ1-2; 7 nucleotides match TRBD1. The CDR3 loop spans 15 amino acids. The junction had 11 bases not matched to a gene; V was cut back by 6 bases and J by 4 bases. In germline, CDR1 is MDHEN, CDR2 SYDVKM.

The rearrangement links TRBV10-3 to TRBJ1-5, with D possibly matching TRBD1 (5 bases). V was shortened by 4 bases and J by 2 bases, with 9 bases between the two germline ends. This CDR3 comprises 14 residues. Germline-derived CDR1 and CDR2 are ENHRY and SYGVKD. CDR3 coding DNA: TGTGCCATCAGTGGACAGTATGGCAATCAGCCCCAGCATTTT. Amino acid sequence: CAISGQYGNQPQHF.

The chain carries TRBV30 and TRBJ1-3; TRBD1 agrees at 7 bases. The CDR3 consists of 15 residues. J was trimmed by 0 bases and V by 3 bases; bases with no gene match: 5. Germline-derived CDR1 and CDR2 are GTSNPN and SVGIG (reference sequence). The CDR3: CAWSATGASGNTIYF. CDR3 bases: TGTGCCTGGAGCGCCACAGGGGCCTCTGGAAACACCATATATTTT. Variable domain in full (rest from reference TRBV30 and TRBJ1-3): SQTIHQWPATLVQPVGSPLSLECTVEGTSNPNLYWYRQAAGRGLQLLFYSVGIGQISSEVPQNLSASRPQDRQFILSSKKLLLSDSGFYLCAWSATGASGNTIYFGEGSWLTVV.

The rearrangement joins TRBV9 to TRBJ2-7, with 12 bases lining up with TRBD1. Germline V lookup: CDR1 SGDLS, CDR2 YYNGEE. V shed 0 bases, J shed 2 bases, and the junction held 3 bases outside the gene matches. The CDR3 runs to 16 residues. The CDR3 DNA reads as TGTGCCAGCAGCGTAGTTCGGGACAGGGGGCCCTACGAGCAGTACTTC. It codes for CASSVVRDRGPYEQYF.